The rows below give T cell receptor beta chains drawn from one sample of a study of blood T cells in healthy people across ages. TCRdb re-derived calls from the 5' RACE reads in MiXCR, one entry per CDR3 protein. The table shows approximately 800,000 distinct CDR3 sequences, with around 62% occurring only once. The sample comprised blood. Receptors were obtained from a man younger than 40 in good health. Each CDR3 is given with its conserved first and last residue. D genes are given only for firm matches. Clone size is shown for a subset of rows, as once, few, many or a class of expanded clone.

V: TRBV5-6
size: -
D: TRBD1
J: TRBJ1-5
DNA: TGTGCCAGCAGCACGGGACAGGGGGGCGGTCAGCCCCAGCATTTT
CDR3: CASSTGQGGGQPQHF

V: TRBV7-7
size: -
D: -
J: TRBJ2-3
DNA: TGTGCCAGCAGCGACCACCCCGGAAGCACAGATACGCAGTATTTT
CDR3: CASSDHPGSTDTQYF

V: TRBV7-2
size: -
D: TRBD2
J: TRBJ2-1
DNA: TGTGCCAGCAGCGGAAGCGGGGACAATGAGCAGTTCTTC
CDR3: CASSGSGDNEQFF

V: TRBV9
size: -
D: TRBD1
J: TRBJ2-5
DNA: TGTGCCAGCAGCGTGGGGACAGGGAAAATCGAGACCCAGTACTTC
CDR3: CASSVGTGKIETQYF

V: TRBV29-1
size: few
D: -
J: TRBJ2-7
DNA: TGCAGCGTTGCTGGAGGCAAATCCTACGAGCAGTACTTC
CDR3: CSVAGGKSYEQYF

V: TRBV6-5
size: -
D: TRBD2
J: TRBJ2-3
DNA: TGTGCCAGCAGTTCTAGCGGGGGGACGAATACGCAGTATTTT
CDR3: CASSSSGGTNTQYF

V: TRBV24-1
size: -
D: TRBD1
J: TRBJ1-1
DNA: TGTGCCACCAGTGGCGCGACAGGGACGCGCACTGAAGCTTTCTTT
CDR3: CATSGATGTRTEAFF

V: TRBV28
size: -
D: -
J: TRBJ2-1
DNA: TGTGCCAGCATCCGGGACAATTACAATGAGCAGTTCTTC
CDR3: CASIRDNYNEQFF

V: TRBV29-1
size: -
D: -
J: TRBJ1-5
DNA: TGCAGCGTTGTCGAAACGAGCAATCAGCCCCAGCATTTT
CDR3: CSVVETSNQPQHF

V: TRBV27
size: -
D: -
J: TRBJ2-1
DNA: TGTGCCACCTCAAAAGGACGGACCAATGAGCAGTTCTTC
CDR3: CATSKGRTNEQFF

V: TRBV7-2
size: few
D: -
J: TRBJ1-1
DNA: TGTGCCAGCAGCTTAGGTGCGAAAATGAACACTGAAGCTTTCTTT
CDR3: CASSLGAKMNTEAFF

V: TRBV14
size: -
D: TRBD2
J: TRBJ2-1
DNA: TGTGCCAGCAGCCAAGCGGGGGGGCTGGTTGAGCAGTTCTTC
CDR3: CASSQAGGLVEQFF

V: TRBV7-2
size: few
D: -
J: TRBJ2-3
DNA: TGTGCCAGCAGACCAGGGTTCGGGACTTTAGGGGGTACGCAGTATTTT
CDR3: CASRPGFGTLGGTQYF

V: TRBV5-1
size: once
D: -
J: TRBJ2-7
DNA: TGCGCCAGCAGCTTTGGCGGGGTGCCCTACGAGCAGTACTTC
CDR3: CASSFGGVPYEQYF

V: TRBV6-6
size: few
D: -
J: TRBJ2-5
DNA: TGTGCCAGCAGTCCCACTTCAGGAGCCCAAGAGACCCAGTACTTC
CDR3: CASSPTSGAQETQYF

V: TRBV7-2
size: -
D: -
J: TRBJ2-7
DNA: TGTGCCAGCAGCTCAAAGGGGGGAGTCGCTACCTACGAGCAGTACTTC
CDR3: CASSSKGGVATYEQYF

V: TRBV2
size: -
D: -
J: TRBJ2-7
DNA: TGTGCCAGCACGACAGAAACCTACGAGCGGTACTTC
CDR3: CASTTETYERYF

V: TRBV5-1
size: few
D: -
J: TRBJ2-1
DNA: TGCGCCAGCATTCCAGGGTCCTACTCCTACAATGAGCAGTTCTTC
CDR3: CASIPGSYSYNEQFF

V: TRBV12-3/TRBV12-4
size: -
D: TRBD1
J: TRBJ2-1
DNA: TGTGCCAGCGGGGCCGGGACAGGGCTAGGTGTCAATGAGCAGTTCTTC
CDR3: CASGAGTGLGVNEQFF

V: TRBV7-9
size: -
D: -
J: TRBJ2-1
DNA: TGTGCCAGCAGCTTAGCGCAGGAGGTTAATGAGCAGTTCTTC
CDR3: CASSLAQEVNEQFF

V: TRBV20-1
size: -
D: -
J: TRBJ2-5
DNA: TGCAGTGCTGCCACTATGACTGCTGGAGAGACCCAGTACTTC
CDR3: CSAATMTAGETQYF

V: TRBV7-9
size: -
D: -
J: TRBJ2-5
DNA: TGTGCCAGCAGCTTAGATGGGTCCAGCCAAGAGACCCAGTACTTC
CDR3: CASSLDGSSQETQYF

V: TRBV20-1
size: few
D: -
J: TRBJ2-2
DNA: TGCAGTGCTCCGGGGGTTCTGTCCAACGGGGAGCTGTTTTTT
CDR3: CSAPGVLSNGELFF

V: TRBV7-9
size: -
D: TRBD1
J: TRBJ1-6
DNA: TGTGCCAGCAGCCTTGGACAGGGAATTTATTCACCCCTCCACTTT
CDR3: CASSLGQGIYSPLHF

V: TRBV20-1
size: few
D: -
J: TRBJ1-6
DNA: TGCAGTGCTAGAGATGGGCAGGGGAATTCACCCCTCCACTTT
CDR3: CSARDGQGNSPLHF

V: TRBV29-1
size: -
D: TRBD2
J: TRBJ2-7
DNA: TGCAGCGTTAGCGCTAGCGGGGGTTACGAGCAGTACTTC
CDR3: CSVSASGGYEQYF

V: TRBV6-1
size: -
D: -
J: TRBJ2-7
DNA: TGTGCCAGCAGTGAAAGACAGGAGAGCTCCTACGAGCAGTACTTC
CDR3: CASSERQESSYEQYF

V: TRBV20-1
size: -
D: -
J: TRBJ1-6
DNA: TGCAGTGCTAGAGGGACCTATAATTCACCCCTCCACTTT
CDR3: CSARGTYNSPLHF

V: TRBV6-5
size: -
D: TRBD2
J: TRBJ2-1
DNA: TGTGCCAGCAGACCGGGGGGGCCAGGCAATGAGCAGTTCTTC
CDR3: CASRPGGPGNEQFF

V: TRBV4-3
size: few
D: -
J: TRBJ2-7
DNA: TGCGCCAGCAGCCAAGTCGAGGGTTTCTCCTACGAGCAGTACTTC
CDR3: CASSQVEGFSYEQYF

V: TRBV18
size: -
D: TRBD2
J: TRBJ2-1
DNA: TGTGCCAGTCTAGCGGGGGAATACAATGAGCAGTTCTTC
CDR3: CASLAGEYNEQFF

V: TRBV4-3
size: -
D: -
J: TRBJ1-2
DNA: TGCGCCAGCAGCCCCATGATATTGGCAGGACAAGACTATGGCTACACCTTC
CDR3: CASSPMILAGQDYGYTF

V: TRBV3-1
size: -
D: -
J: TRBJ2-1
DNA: TGTGCCAGCAGCCGACTAGGGGGGCACAATGAGCAGTTCTTC
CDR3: CASSRLGGHNEQFF

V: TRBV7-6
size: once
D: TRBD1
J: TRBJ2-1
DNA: TGTGCCAGCAGCGTTTCGACAGGGGCCGGGTATGAGCAGTTCTTC
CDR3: CASSVSTGAGYEQFF

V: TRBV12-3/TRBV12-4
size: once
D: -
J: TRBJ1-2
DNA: TGTGCCAGCAGTGGCGGGGACTATTATAACCATGGCTACACCTTC
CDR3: CASSGGDYYNHGYTF

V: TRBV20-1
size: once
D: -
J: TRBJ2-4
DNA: TGCAGTGCTAGTTTGGAGACCCTAGCCAAAAACATTCAGTACTTC
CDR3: CSASLETLAKNIQYF

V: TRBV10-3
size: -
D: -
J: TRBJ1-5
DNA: TGTGCCATCAGCGCAGATCAGCCCCAGCATTTT
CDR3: CAISADQPQHF

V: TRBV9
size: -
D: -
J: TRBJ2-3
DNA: TGTGCCAGCACGGTCAGAGATACGCAGTATTTT
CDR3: CASTVRDTQYF

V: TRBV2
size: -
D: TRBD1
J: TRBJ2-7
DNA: TGTGCCAGCTTTAAGGGGACAGGGTCCTACGAGCAGTACTTC
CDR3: CASFKGTGSYEQYF

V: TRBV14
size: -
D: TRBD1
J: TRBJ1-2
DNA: TGTGCCAGCAGGCAAACAGGGGCCGGGGGCTACACCTTC
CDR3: CASRQTGAGGYTF

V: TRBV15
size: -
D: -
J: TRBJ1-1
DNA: TGTGCCACCAGCAGGACCCGGGGGGGTGGCACTGAAGCTTTCTTT
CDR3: CATSRTRGGGTEAFF

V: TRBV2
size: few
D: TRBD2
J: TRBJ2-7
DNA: TGTGCCAGCAGCCTTCTTCGGGGGGAGAACGAGCAGTACTTC
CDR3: CASSLLRGENEQYF

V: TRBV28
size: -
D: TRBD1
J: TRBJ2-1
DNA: TGTGCCAGCAGTCTACCCGGGACAGCTGACAATGAGCAGTTCTTC
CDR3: CASSLPGTADNEQFF

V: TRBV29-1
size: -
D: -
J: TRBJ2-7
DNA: TGCAGCGTCTCGGGCGGGGACAAAGGGAACTACGAGCAGTACTTC
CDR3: CSVSGGDKGNYEQYF

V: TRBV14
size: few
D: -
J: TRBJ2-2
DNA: TGTGCCAGCAGTCCCCTGACCACCGGGGAGCTGTTTTTT
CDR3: CASSPLTTGELFF

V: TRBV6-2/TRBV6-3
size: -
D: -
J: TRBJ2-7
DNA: TGTGCCAGCAGCCACGGTGGGGTCGTCTACGAGAAGTACTTC
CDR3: CASSHGGVVYEKYF

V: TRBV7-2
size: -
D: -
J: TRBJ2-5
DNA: TGTGCCAGCAGCACCGCCGGCCGCGGGACACGAGAGACCCAGTACTTC
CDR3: CASSTAGRGTRETQYF

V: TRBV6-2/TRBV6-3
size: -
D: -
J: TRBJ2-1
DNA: TGTGCCAGCAGCCCGACGGGGACACTAAACAATGAGCAGTTCTTC
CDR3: CASSPTGTLNNEQFF

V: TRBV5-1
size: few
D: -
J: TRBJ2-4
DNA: TGCGCCAGCAGCCTCGGGACCGGGTTTGACATTCAGTACTTC
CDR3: CASSLGTGFDIQYF

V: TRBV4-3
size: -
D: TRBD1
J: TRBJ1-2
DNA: TGCGCCAGCAGCCAAGAATGGGACAGTCGGTACTATGGCTACACCTTC
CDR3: CASSQEWDSRYYGYTF